The 17 T cell receptor beta chains below were found in one sample sequenced in a study of cytomegalovirus exposure and HLA in healthy donors (dated by TCRdb to between 2016 and 2019). The method was the immunoSEQ multiplex PCR assay. TCRdb provides this immuneACCESS table in a form limited to in-frame rearrangements. Some clones are lacking; in checked studies, under half of them reflect an unresolved V gene, and why the rest are absent is not known. The sample table contains some 240,000 clones; only one count was recorded for approximately 86% of them. The ten biggest clones cover 1% to 1.5% of the sample. The sequenced sample consisted of PBMCs. Source of these receptors: a woman younger than 45 in good health and CMV-seropositive.

The chain employs TRBV19 and TRBJ2-5, with D maybe TRBD1 (5 bases). From germline, CDR1 is LNHDA and CDR2 SQIVND (reference sequence). V shed 5 bases and J shed 5 bases, with 12 bases lying between them. This CDR3 contains 13 residues. The chain's CDR3 is CASSFRVGETQYF. CDR3 in DNA: TGTGCCAGTAGTTTCAGGGTAGGGGAGACCCAGTACTTC.

The chain is built from TRBV27 and TRBJ2-3; 9 nucleotides match TRBD1. Germline V CDR1 and CDR2: MNHEY, SMNVEV (reference sequence). The CDR3 runs to 16 residues. V was clipped by 4 bases and J by 5 bases; unmatched bases: 10. CDR3 coding DNA: TGTGCCAGCAGTTCTATGACAGGGGGGGGAGTAGATACGCAGTATTTT. Translating it yields CASSSMTGGGVDTQYF.

V gene TRBV19 combines with J gene TRBJ2-6; no clear D. Germline lookup yields CDR1 LNHDA and CDR2 SQIVND (reference sequence). The CDR3 has 16 residues. Trimming cost V 4 bases and J 5 bases, with 15 bases left between them. CDR3 sequence reads: CASSKIGLERANVLTF. As DNA, the CDR3 is TGTGCCAGTAGTAAAATCGGCCTGGAGAGGGCCAACGTCCTGACTTTC. Drawing the rest from reference TRBV19 and TRBJ2-6, the complete variable domain is DGGITQSPKYLFRKEGQNVTLSCEQNLNHDAMYWYRQDPGQGLRLIYYSQIVNDFQKGDIAEGYSVSREKKESFPLTVTSAQKNPTAFYLCASSKIGLERANVLTFGAGSRLTVL.

CDR3 in amino acids: CSAQVQPNQPQHF. CDR3 bases: TGCAGCGCCCAGGTACAGCCAAATCAGCCCCAGCATTTT. The gene calls are TRBV29-1 and TRBJ1-5; D call uncertain. The CDR3 has 13 amino acids. Germline V gene sequence: CDR1 SQVTM, CDR2 ANQGSEA. V shed 7 bases and J shed 4 bases, with 14 bases lying between them.

This chain joins TRBV6-6 and TRBJ2-1; TRBD2 agrees at 8 bases. The V gene's germline CDR1 is MNHNY and CDR2 SVGAGI (reference sequence). With 8 bases clipped from V and 5 bases from J, the junction kept 11 bases outside the gene matches. This CDR3 region has 15 residues. DNA for the CDR3: TGTGCCAGCGGTCTTAGCGGGGAGGGGCACAATGAGCAGTTCTTC. This encodes CASGLSGEGHNEQFF.

This clone has only a few counts. CDR3 amino acids: CASSGGGQGLYGYTF. CDR3 sequence (DNA): TGTGCCAGCAGTGGGGGTGGACAGGGACTCTATGGCTACACCTTC. This sequence joins TRBV27 and TRBJ1-2; 8 bases agree with TRBD1. Germline trimming cut 5 bases from V and 4 bases from J; bases unmatched to any gene: 9. CDR1 MNHEY and CDR2 SMNVEV come from the germline V gene (reference sequence). The CDR3 is 15 amino acids.

The chain links TRBV12-5 to TRBJ2-7; TRBD2 aligns across 7 bases. The CDR3 is 13 amino acids. CDR1 and CDR2 (germline): LGHNT, FRNRAP. V lost 7 bases to trimming and J lost 0 bases; unmatched junction nucleotides: 3. This CDR3 reads CASARDYSYEQYF. CDR3 bases: TGTGCTAGTGCCCGGGACTACTCCTACGAGCAGTACTTC.

The chain uses TRBV5-1 and TRBJ2-1; D is perhaps TRBD1 (6 bases). The CDR3 extends over 14 amino acids. V was cut by 4 bases and J by 4 bases, with 12 bases left in between. The germline V gene encodes CDR1 SGHRS and CDR2 YFSETQ. The CDR3 is CASSPGTLYNEQFF. The CDR3 nucleotides are TGCGCCAGCAGCCCCGGGACACTTTACAATGAGCAGTTCTTC.

V usage is TRBV5-1 and J usage is TRBJ2-2; 9 nucleotides agree with TRBD1. Per the germline V gene, CDR1 is SGHRS and CDR2 is YFSETQ. With V trimmed by 2 bases and J by 7 bases, 6 bases remained unmatched. The CDR3 is made up of 15 amino acids. The chain's CDR3 is CASSFTGGRIGELFF. In nucleotides, the CDR3 is TGCGCCAGCAGCTTTACAGGGGGCAGGATCGGGGAGCTGTTTTTT.

The chain is built from TRBV28 and TRBJ1-5; 8 bases fit TRBD1. The CDR3 is 17 amino acids. V was pared by 4 bases and J by 1 base, with 9 bases of the junction left unmatched. CDR1 is MDHEN, CDR2 SYDVKM, per germline. This CDR3 reads CASSYGTGRPSNQPQHF. The CDR3 region has the DNA TGTGCCAGCAGTTACGGGACAGGCCGTCCCAGCAATCAGCCCCAGCATTTT.

V is TRBV25-1 and J is TRBJ2-7, with TRBD1 matching 7 bases. V was clipped by 4 bases and J by 3 bases; unmatched bases: 12. Germline V gene lookup returns CDR1 MGHDK and CDR2 SYGVNS. CDR3 length: 16 amino acids. CDR3 in amino acids: CASSGEYATGSYEQYF. Here the CDR3 DNA reads TGTGCCAGCAGTGGTGAATATGCGACAGGGAGCTACGAGCAGTACTTC.

V usage is TRBV6-1 and J usage is TRBJ2-7, with D hard to call. The CDR3 length is 16 residues. Trimming took off 0 bases at V and 6 bases at J, with 18 bases between the two ends. In germline, CDR1 is MNHNS, CDR2 SASEGT. Here the CDR3 reads CASSEAPASLAVEQYF. The CDR3 DNA reads as TGTGCCAGCAGTGAAGCCCCAGCCTCCCTCGCGGTCGAGCAGTACTTC.

In its sample, this clone was seen once. This chain joins TRBV7-8 and TRBJ2-4; D perhaps matches TRBD2 (6 bases). Germline CDR1 SGHVS, CDR2 FQNEAQ. This CDR3 has 16 residues. V was clipped by 0 bases and J by 0 bases, with 9 bases between them. The CDR3 loop is CASSLAGGLAKNIQYF. The CDR3, as DNA: TGTGCCAGCAGCTTAGCAGGAGGGCTAGCCAAAAACATTCAGTACTTC.

For this clone: The sample carries other DNA sequences with the same CDR3. The genes are TRBV20-1 and TRBJ2-3, with no clear D. From germline, CDR1 is DFQATT and CDR2 SNEGSKA (reference sequence). The CDR3 has 11 amino acids. The V end lost 3 bases, the J end lost 5 bases, and 6 bases lay between the germline ends. The CDR3 loop reads CSASGRDTQYF. In DNA, the CDR3 is TGCAGTGCTAGTGGCCGAGATACGCAGTATTTT.

Turning to this clone: Other DNA sequences in this sample translate to the same CDR3. The CDR3 region has the DNA TGTGCCAGCAGTTACGGACAGGGCAGCTATGGCTACACCTTC. Protein product: CASSYGQGSYGYTF. This chain links TRBV6-5 with TRBJ1-2, with 8 bases matching TRBD1. Germline V gene data show CDR1 as MNHEY and CDR2 as SVGAGI. The trim removed 2 bases at V and 4 bases at J, leaving 3 bases unmatched. This CDR3 is built from 14 residues.

This sequence joins TRBV29-1 and TRBJ2-2, with D possibly matching TRBD1 (7 bases). Germline V CDR1 and CDR2: SQVTM, ANQGSEA. CDR3 size: 19 residues. V dropped 4 bases and J dropped 0 bases, with 24 bases sitting between them. The CDR3 is CSVGSPRDRDFANTGELFF. The CDR3 DNA is TGCAGCGTTGGTTCGCCTCGCGACAGGGACTTCGCGAACACCGGGGAGCTGTTTTTT.

The rearrangement uses TRBV27 and TRBJ2-2; TRBD1 agrees at 8 bases. The germline CDR1 and CDR2 sequences are MNHEY and SMNVEV (reference sequence). This CDR3 has 13 residues. With 7 bases clipped from V and 5 bases from J, the junction kept 3 bases outside the gene matches. The CDR3 loop is CASIDRGTGELFF. DNA for the CDR3: TGTGCCAGCATTGACAGGGGAACCGGGGAGCTGTTTTTT.